The sequence of this T cell receptor beta chain was determined in a study of T cell responses to AZD1222 COVID-19 vaccine. General observations from the study: Targets within unmutated variant regions were reportedly found for nearly half of spike-specific TCRs. No day 14 peak samples; only post-peak repertoires were characterized. Donors skewed white British and female; clonal diversity was possibly underestimated.

This clone was observed many times. The antigen is unknown. Profiling relied on immunoSEQ multiplex PCR, and the TCRdb table lists in-frame clones only, not all of them. This sample carries approximately 180,000 clones, just over 85% of them seen once, and the ten largest clones take 7.7%. The CDR3 spans 19 residues. With 2 bases removed from V and 0 bases from J, the gap between germline ends came to 21 bases. Germline CDR1 and CDR2: KGHSH and LQKENI. The sequences come from peripheral blood, collected on day 0 of AZD1222 vaccination. This chain links TRBV18 with TRBJ2-3; unclear D gene. This TCR was sampled from an adult in good health. CDR3 DNA sequence: TGTGCCAGCTCACCATCCGGGCCCTATAGGGTTTTTAGCACAGATACGCAGTATTTT. It codes for CASSPSGPYRVFSTDTQYF.